Reported below is one TCR beta chain. Its antigen remains unidentified. The data belong to a study of T cell repertoires in cytomegalovirus infection. Study in general: The authors relied on CMV epitopes, both recently identified HLA-C-restricted and well-studied HLA-B-restricted. Study outcomes and limitations: HLA-C-restricted CMV clonotypes gave the most frequent clonotype in two of eight donors. Carriage of CMV together with the relevant HLA was identifiable through cumulative public TCR beta family frequency.

TCRdb called the reads again in MiXCR, with one record for every CDR3 protein. Of about 770,000 distinct CDR3 sequences listed, approximately 32% are singletons. Trimming pared 4 bases from V and 0 bases from J, leaving 13 bases between. The CDR3 loop spans 16 amino acids. Germline V lookup: CDR1 MNHNS, CDR2 SASEGT. V gene TRBV6-1 combines with J gene TRBJ2-1, with D possibly being TRBD1 or TRBD2 (6 bases each). This TCR was recovered from a human donor in good health (CMV status not recorded). Some clones in this sample may be carry-over from other donors' samples. Sequenced here: cultured CD8+ T cells from PBMCs, sampled from culture after CMV antigen stimulation. The CDR3: CASSVPGASSYNEQFF. Written as DNA, the CDR3 is TGTGCCAGCAGTGTCCCGGGGGCCAGCTCCTACAATGAGCAGTTCTTC.